One T cell receptor beta chain is described in this entry. This sample is part of a study of blood T cell repertoires in COVID-19. CDR3 length: 16 amino acids. CDR1 SGHDT and CDR2 YYEEEE come from the germline V gene. Losses at the gene ends were 3 bases for V and 8 bases for J; bases not matched to a gene: 10. Under the authors' procedure: Amplification from reference gene primers served as the basis for estimated nucleated cell counts. TCRdb's copy holds only in-frame clones and misses some; the assay was immunoSEQ multiplex PCR. That table supplies the V and J calls and clone size; D and trimming were determined from the DNA. The sample has 29,000 or so clones, 65% to 70% seen once.

The rearrangement joins TRBV5-6 to TRBJ1-6; 8 bases are a match to TRBD1. Sequencing used peripheral blood. This TCR came from a human donor in a cohort sampled during active COVID-19. For the CDR3, the DNA is TGTGCCAGCAGCTCCTCGTCAGGGGGCCTATATTCACCCCTCCACTTT. This encodes CASSSSSGGLYSPLHF.